This T cell receptor (beta chain) was sequenced for a study of immune evolution from preneoplasia to lung adenocarcinoma. CDR3 length equals 16 residues. Germline V lookup: CDR1 SGHRS, CDR2 YFSETQ. V lost 4 bases to trimming and J lost 0 bases, with 14 bases between them. Resections took place in Japan or China from the mid-2010s to the late 2010s. Histologic diagnosis was independently verified by two lung pathologists. Comments on this clone: No antigen is known for it.

Study-wide findings and caveats: Top clone frequencies peaked in normal lung, apparently declining through invasive adenocarcinoma. Normal lung had highest clonality; later lesions appeared denser, more diverse.

Data came from immunoSEQ multiplex PCR; TCRdb stores just in-frame clones and leaves some out. The sample includes several thousand clones, just under 80% of them seen just once. The receptor was derived from a person aged 50-69 years with lung adenocarcinoma. Sequencing was performed on FFPE normal lung tissue adjacent to the tumor. The chain joins TRBV5-1 to TRBJ1-3; D is possibly TRBD1 (5 bases). The CDR3 loop reads CASSLPSGASGNTIYF. CDR3 DNA sequence: TGCGCCAGCAGCCTCCCCTCTGGGGCCTCTGGAAACACCATATATTTT.